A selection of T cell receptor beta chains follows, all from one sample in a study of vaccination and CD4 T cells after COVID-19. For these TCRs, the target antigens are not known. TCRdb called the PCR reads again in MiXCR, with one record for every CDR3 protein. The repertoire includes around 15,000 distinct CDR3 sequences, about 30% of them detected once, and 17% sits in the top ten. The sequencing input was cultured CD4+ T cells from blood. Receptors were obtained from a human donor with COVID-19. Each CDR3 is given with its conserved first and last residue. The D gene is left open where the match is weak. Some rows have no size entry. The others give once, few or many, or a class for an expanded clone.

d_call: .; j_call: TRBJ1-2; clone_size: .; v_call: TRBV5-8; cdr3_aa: CASSTDRATYGYTF; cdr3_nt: TGTGCCAGCAGCACGGACAGAGCCACGTATGGCTACACCTTC
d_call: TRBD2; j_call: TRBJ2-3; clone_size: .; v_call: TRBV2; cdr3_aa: CASSQRLAGGNTQYF; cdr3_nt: TGTGCCAGCAGTCAAAGACTAGCGGGGGGCAATACGCAGTATTTT
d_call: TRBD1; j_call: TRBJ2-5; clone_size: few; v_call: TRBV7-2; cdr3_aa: CASSSSGQGAETQYF; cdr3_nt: TGTGCCAGCAGCTCGTCCGGGCAGGGGGCGGAGACCCAGTACTTC
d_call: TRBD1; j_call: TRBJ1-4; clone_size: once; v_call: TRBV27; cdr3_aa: CASSKGAPNEKLFF; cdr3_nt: TGTGCCAGCAGTAAGGGGGCGCCTAATGAAAAACTGTTTTTT
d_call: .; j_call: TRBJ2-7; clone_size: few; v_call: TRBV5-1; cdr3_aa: CASRPRTATYEQYF; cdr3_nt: TGCGCCAGCAGACCGAGGACAGCTACCTACGAGCAGTACTTC
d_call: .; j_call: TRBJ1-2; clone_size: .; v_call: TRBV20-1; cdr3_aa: CSARSGVDYGYTF; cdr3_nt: TGCAGTGCTAGATCAGGTGTTGACTATGGCTACACCTTC
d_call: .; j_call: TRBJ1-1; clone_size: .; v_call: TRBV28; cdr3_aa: CASRQKAGRNTEAFF; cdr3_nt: TGTGCCAGCAGACAAAAGGCAGGGAGGAACACTGAAGCTTTCTTT
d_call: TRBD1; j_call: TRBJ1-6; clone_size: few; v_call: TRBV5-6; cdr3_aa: CASSSRQGAVADSPLHF; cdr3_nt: TGTGCCAGCAGCTCCAGACAGGGGGCGGTCGCCGATTCACCCCTCCACTTT
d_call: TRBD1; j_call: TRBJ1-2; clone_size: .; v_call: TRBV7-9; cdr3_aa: CASSLPRGITGEKANYGYTF; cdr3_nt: TGTGCCAGCAGCTTACCCCGCGGGATTACAGGGGAAAAAGCTAACTATGGCTACACCTTC
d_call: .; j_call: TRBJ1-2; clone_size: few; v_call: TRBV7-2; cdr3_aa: CASSLKSQGDYGYTF; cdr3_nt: TGTGCCAGCAGCTTAAAGTCACAGGGTGATTATGGCTACACCTTC
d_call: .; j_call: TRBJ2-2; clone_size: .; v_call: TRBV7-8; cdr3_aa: CASKFGAVGELFF; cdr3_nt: TGTGCCAGCAAGTTCGGGGCGGTCGGGGAGCTGTTTTTT
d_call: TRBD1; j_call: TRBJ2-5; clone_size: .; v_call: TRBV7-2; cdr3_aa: CASSRTGPATQYF; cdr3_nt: TGTGCCAGCAGTAGGACAGGGCCGGCGACCCAGTACTTC
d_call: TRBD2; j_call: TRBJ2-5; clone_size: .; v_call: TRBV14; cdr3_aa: CASSRLGLEEETQYF; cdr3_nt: TGTGCCAGCAGCCGACTGGGACTAGAGGAGGAGACCCAGTACTTC
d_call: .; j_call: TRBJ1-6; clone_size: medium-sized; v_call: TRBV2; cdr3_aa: CASSVLGGTSPLHF; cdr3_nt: TGTGCCAGCAGTGTCTTAGGGGGAACGTCACCCCTCCACTTT
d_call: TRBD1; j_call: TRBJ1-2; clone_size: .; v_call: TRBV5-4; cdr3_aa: CASRTQGLANYGYTF; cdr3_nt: TGTGCCAGCAGGACACAGGGGCTAGCTAACTATGGCTACACCTTC
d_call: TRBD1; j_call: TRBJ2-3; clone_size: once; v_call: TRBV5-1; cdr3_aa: CASSLWSDRGKWDTQYF; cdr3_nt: TGCGCCAGCAGCTTGTGGTCGGACAGGGGGAAGTGGGATACGCAGTATTTT
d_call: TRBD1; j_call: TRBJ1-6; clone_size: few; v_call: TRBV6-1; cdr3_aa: CASRSGTALYNSPLHF; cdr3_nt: TGTGCCAGCAGGTCCGGGACAGCTCTTTATAATTCACCCCTCCACTTT
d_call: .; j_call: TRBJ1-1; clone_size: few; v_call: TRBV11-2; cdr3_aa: CASSRLRGGTEAFF; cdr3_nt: TGTGCCAGCAGCCGACTCAGGGGCGGCACTGAAGCTTTCTTT
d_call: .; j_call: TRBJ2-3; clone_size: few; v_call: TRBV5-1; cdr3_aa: CASSLRGVRTDTQYF; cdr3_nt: TGCGCCAGCAGCTTGCGGGGTGTCCGTACAGATACGCAGTATTTT
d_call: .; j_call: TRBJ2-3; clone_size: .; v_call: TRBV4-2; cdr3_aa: CASSPGDTQYF; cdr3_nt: TGTGCCAGCAGCCCCGGAGATACGCAGTATTTT
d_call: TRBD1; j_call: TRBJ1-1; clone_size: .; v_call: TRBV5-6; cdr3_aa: CASSPWTGKNTEAFF; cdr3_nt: TGTGCCAGCAGCCCTTGGACAGGGAAGAACACTGAAGCTTTCTTT
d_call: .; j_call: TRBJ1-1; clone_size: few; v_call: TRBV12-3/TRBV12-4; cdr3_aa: CASSLNQGTEAFF; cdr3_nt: TGTGCCAGCAGTTTAAACCAGGGCACTGAAGCTTTCTTT
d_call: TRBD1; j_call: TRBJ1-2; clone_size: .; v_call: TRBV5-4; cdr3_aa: CASSTPSRGDYGYTF; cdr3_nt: TGTGCCAGCAGCACCCCTTCCAGGGGGGACTATGGCTACACCTTC
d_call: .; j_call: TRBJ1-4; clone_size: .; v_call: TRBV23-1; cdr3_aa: CASPRPNEKLFF; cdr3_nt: TGCGCCAGTCCCCGGCCGAATGAAAAACTGTTTTTT
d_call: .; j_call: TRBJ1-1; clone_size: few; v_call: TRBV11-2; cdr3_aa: CASSFLQGRGTEAFF; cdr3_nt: TGTGCCAGCAGCTTCCTTCAGGGTCGGGGTACTGAAGCTTTCTTT
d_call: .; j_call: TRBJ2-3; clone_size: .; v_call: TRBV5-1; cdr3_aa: CASRMSWGDTQYF; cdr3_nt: TGCGCCAGCAGAATGTCTTGGGGCGATACGCAGTATTTT
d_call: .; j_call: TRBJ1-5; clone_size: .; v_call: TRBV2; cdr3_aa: CASSARQGNQPQHF; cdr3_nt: TGTGCCAGCAGTGCACGGCAGGGGAATCAGCCCCAGCATTTT
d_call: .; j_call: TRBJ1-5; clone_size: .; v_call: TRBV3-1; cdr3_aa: CASSRGNSNQPQHF; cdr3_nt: TGTGCCAGCAGCCGGGGGAATAGCAATCAGCCCCAGCATTTT
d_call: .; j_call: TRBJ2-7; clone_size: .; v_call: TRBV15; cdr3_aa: CATSSRSSEQYF; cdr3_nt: TGTGCCACCAGCAGCCGTAGCTCCGAGCAGTACTTC
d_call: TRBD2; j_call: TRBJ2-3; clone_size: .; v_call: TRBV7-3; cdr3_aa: CASSPSGGPTDTQYF; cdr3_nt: TGTGCCAGCAGTCCGAGCGGGGGGCCCACAGATACGCAGTATTTT
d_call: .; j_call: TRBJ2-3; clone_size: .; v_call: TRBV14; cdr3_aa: CASSQEHPSTDTQYF; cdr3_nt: TGTGCCAGCAGCCAAGAACACCCAAGCACAGATACGCAGTATTTT
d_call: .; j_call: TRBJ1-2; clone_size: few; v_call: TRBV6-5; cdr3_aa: CASSYQSNYGYTF; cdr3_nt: TGTGCCAGCAGTTACCAGTCTAACTATGGCTACACCTTC
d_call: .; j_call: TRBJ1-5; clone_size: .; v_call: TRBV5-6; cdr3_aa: CASSLVSGNQPQHF; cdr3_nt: TGTGCCAGCAGCTTGGTTTCGGGTAATCAGCCCCAGCATTTT
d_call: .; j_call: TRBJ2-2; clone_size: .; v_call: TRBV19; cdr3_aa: CASSIGANTGELFF; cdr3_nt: TGTGCCAGTAGTATTGGGGCGAACACCGGGGAGCTGTTTTTT
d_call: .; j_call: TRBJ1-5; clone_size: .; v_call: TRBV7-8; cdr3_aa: CASSFRQGSQPQHF; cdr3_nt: TGTGCCAGCAGCTTTAGGCAGGGCAGTCAGCCCCAGCATTTT
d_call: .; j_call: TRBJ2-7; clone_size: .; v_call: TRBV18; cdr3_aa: CASSQGRNYEQYF; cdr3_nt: TGTGCCAGCTCACAGGGACGCAACTACGAGCAGTACTTC
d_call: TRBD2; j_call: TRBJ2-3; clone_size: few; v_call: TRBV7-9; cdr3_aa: CASSSLLAGFTDTQYF; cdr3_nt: TGTGCCAGCAGCTCCCTCCTAGCGGGGTTCACAGATACGCAGTATTTT
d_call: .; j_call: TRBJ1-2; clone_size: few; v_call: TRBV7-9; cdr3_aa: CASSLGAGSNYGYTF; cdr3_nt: TGTGCCAGCAGCTTAGGGGCAGGGAGTAACTATGGCTACACCTTC
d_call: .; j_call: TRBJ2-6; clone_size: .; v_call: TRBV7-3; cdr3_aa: CASSAGSGPSGANVLTF; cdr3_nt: TGTGCCAGCAGCGCAGGATCCGGACCCTCTGGGGCCAACGTCCTGACTTTC
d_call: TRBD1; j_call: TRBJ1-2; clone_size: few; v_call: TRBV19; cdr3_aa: CASSSDRGGYTF; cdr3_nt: TGTGCCAGTAGTTCGGACAGGGGCGGCTACACCTTC
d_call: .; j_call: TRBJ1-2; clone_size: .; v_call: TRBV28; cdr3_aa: CAGSLSDRRGYGYTF; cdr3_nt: TGTGCCGGCAGTTTAAGCGACAGGAGGGGGTATGGCTACACCTTC
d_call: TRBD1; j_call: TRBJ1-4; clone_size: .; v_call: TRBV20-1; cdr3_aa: CSAGGGTNEKLFF; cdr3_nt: TGCAGTGCCGGAGGGGGCACTAATGAAAAACTGTTTTTT
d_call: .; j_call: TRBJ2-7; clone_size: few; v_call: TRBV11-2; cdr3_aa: CASSHFRDPAYEQYF; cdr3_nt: TGTGCCAGCAGCCATTTCCGGGACCCCGCATACGAGCAGTACTTC
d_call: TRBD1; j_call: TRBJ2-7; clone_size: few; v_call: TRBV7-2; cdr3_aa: CASSLVRTGAYEQYF; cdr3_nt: TGTGCCAGCAGCTTAGTTAGGACAGGGGCCTACGAGCAGTACTTC
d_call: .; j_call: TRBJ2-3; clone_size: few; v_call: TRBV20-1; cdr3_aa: CSARGLQIDTQYF; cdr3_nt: TGCAGTGCTCGAGGACTCCAGATAGATACGCAGTATTTT
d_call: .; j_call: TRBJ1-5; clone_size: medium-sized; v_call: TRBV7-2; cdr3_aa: CASSSDMDRINQPQHF; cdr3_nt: TGTGCCAGCAGCAGTGATATGGACAGAATCAATCAGCCCCAGCATTTT
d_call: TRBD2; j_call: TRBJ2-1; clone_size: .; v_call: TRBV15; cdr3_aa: CATSSLAGGRGEQFF; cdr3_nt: TGTGCCACCAGCAGTCTAGCGGGGGGGCGGGGTGAGCAGTTCTTC
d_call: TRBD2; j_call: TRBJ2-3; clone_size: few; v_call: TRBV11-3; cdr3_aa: CASSLVSGGATDTQYF; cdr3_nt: TGTGCCAGCAGCTTAGTTAGCGGGGGGGCCACAGATACGCAGTATTTT
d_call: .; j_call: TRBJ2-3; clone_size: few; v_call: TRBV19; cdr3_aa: CASISRTQKTSTDTQYF; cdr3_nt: TGTGCCAGTATCTCCCGAACCCAGAAAACTAGCACAGATACGCAGTATTTT
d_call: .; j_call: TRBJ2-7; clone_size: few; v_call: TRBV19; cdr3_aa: CASSPGGPSYEQYF; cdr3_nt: TGTGCCAGTAGCCCCGGGGGCCCTTCCTACGAGCAGTACTTC
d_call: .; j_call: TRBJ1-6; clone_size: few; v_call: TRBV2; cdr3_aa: CASIPQGTPIVHF; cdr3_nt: TGTGCCAGCATCCCCCAGGGAACACCCATCGTCCACTTT
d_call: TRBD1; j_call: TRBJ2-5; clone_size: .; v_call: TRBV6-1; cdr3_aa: CASSPHISATGVETRYF; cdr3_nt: TGTGCCAGCAGCCCCCATATCTCGGCGACAGGGGTAGAGACCCGGTACTTC
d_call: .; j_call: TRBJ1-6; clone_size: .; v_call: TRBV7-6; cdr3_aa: CASSYRDGNSPLHF; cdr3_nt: TGTGCCAGCAGCTACCGGGACGGAAATTCACCCCTCCACTTT
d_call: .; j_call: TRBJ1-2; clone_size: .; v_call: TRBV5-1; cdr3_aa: CASSLAGEHGYTF; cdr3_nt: TGCGCCAGCAGCCTAGCGGGGGAGCACGGCTACACCTTC
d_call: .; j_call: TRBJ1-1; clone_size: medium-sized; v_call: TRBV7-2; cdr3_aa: CASSWRIMNTEAFF; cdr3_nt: TGTGCCAGCAGCTGGAGGATTATGAACACTGAAGCTTTCTTT
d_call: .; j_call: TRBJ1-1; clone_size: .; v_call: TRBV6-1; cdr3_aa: CATSTAPNTEAFF; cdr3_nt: TGTGCCACTTCGACAGCTCCGAACACTGAAGCTTTCTTT
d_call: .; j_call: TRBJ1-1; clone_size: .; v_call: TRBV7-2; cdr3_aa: CASSLNRMNTEAFF; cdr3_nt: TGTGCCAGCAGCTTAAACAGGATGAACACTGAAGCTTTCTTT